This T cell receptor (beta chain) was obtained from a study of siplizumab effects on memory and regulatory T cells. Findings and limits, study-wide: Naive T cells looked more diverse than memory cells and looked like major alloresponse contributors.

CDR1 SGHRS and CDR2 YFSETQ come from the germline V gene. Trimming cost V 2 bases and J 0 bases, with 11 bases left between them. The CDR3 loop spans 15 amino acids. Assays captured around 97,000 TCR templates per sample. The method was immunoSEQ multiplex PCR; TCRdb's version includes in-frame clones alone and lacks a portion of them. This table holds 90,000 to 140,000 clones, under 95% found once. In the case of this clone: Antigen: not known.

Material: CD4+ T cells sorted from blood. The chain links TRBV5-1 to TRBJ1-1, with TRBD1 as a possible D gene (6 bases). This TCR was recovered from a human donor in good health. This CDR3 reads CASSLTAGVNTEAFF. The CDR3 bases are TGCGCCAGCAGCTTAACGGCAGGGGTGAACACTGAAGCTTTCTTT.